A selection of T cell receptor beta chains follows, all from one sample in a study of control samples from healthy donors and cancer patients. Using immunoSEQ multiplex PCR, the repertoire was profiled, and TCRdb retains in-frame clones only, with some absent. Of tens of thousands of clones listed, roughly 90% are singletons. Sequenced material: blood. The receptors derive from a woman aged 45-65 years in good health. Both conserved end residues are part of each CDR3. A D gene is named only where the DNA matches it firmly. Only some rows state a clone size, as once, few, many or a class for expanded clones.

TRBJ1-1 TRBV20-1 . . CSASVNTEAFF TGCAGTGCTAGCGTCAACACTGAAGCTTTCTTT
TRBJ1-2 TRBV2 . . CASSDRGNYGYTF TGTGCCAGCAGTGATCGGGGTAACTATGGCTACACCTTC
TRBJ1-1 TRBV5-1 . . CASGYYGGMNTEAFF TGCGCCAGCGGATATTACGGCGGTATGAACACTGAAGCTTTCTTT
TRBJ2-5 TRBV5-6 TRBD2 . CASSGGLAGRYQETQYF TGTGCCAGCAGCGGGGGACTAGCGGGGAGGTACCAAGAGACCCAGTACTTC
TRBJ1-2 TRBV7-9 . once CASSLGTGLSGYTF TGTGCCAGCAGCTTAGGAACAGGTCTTAGCGGCTACACCTTC
TRBJ2-7 TRBV10-3 TRBD1 . CAISEGTGLASGQYF TGTGCCATCAGTGAAGGGACAGGGTTGGCGAGCGGGCAGTACTTC
TRBJ2-3 TRBV6-1 . . CASSELSVSPTDTQYF TGTGCCAGCAGTGAATTAAGTGTCTCGCCGACAGATACGCAGTATTTT
TRBJ1-1 TRBV5-6 TRBD1 . CASSLRLTGSLNTEAFF TGTGCCAGCAGCTTGAGGTTGACAGGGTCACTTAACACTGAAGCTTTCTTT
TRBJ2-4 TRBV21-1 . . CASSITHQFQLNFRPSSFQYF TGTGCCAGCAGCATCACCCACCAGTTCCAGCTTAATTTCAGGCCTTCCAGCTTTCAGTACTTC
TRBJ2-7 TRBV11-2 . . CASSPLGSLYEQYF TGTGCCAGCAGCCCCCTGGGCAGTCTCTACGAGCAGTACTTC
TRBJ1-2 TRBV5-1 . . CASSFSEGGYTF TGCGCCAGCAGCTTTTCTGAGGGGGGCTACACCTTC
TRBJ2-2 TRBV5-5 TRBD1 . CASSLAFPGQAGELFF TGTGCCAGCAGCTTGGCTTTCCCGGGACAGGCCGGGGAGCTGTTTTTT
TRBJ1-2 TRBV6-6 TRBD1 . CASSYSGQGVSGYTF TGTGCCAGCAGTTACTCGGGACAGGGAGTCAGTGGCTACACCTTC
TRBJ1-5 TRBV4-1 TRBD1 . CASSQGQGLQPQHF TGCGCCAGCAGCCAAGGACAGGGGTTGCAGCCCCAGCATTTT
TRBJ1-4 TRBV5-1 . . CASSVSNSGVSEKLFF TGCGCCAGCAGCGTCTCCAACTCAGGGGTTAGTGAAAAACTGTTTTTT
TRBJ1-2 TRBV27 TRBD1 . CASSSTGVFGGYTF TGTGCCAGCAGTTCAACAGGGGTGTTCGGTGGCTACACCTTC
TRBJ1-5 TRBV7-8 . . CASSLFTHSNQPQHF TGTGCCAGCAGCTTATTCACCCATAGCAATCAGCCCCAGCATTTT
TRBJ1-1 TRBV2 . . CASSAGLGTGNTEAFF TGTGCCAGCAGTGCAGGCCTGGGGACGGGCAACACTGAAGCTTTCTTT
TRBJ1-5 TRBV5-1 TRBD1 . CASSLTGTGNQPQHF TGCGCCAGCAGCTTGACCGGGACAGGCAATCAGCCCCAGCATTTT
TRBJ2-3 TRBV3-1/TRBV3-2 . . CASSQVGLGGTDTQYF TGTGCCAGCAGCCAAGTTGGCCTGGGGGGCACAGATACGCAGTATTTT
TRBJ2-7 TRBV9 . . CASSVDGPYEQYF TGTGCCAGCAGCGTAGACGGACCCTACGAGCAGTACTTC
TRBJ2-7 TRBV7-9 . few CASSSGGEQYF TGTGCCAGCAGCTCCGGAGGTGAGCAGTACTTC
TRBJ1-2 TRBV2 TRBD1 . CASRGQGAVLRGYTF TGTGCCAGCAGGGGACAGGGTGCGGTACTGCGTGGCTACACCTTC
TRBJ1-2 TRBV6-1 TRBD1 . CASSKEQGAASYGYTF TGTGCCAGCAGTAAAGAACAGGGGGCTGCCTCTTATGGCTACACCTTC
TRBJ2-3 TRBV7-6 . . CASSSRGAFTDTQYF TGTGCCAGCAGCTCGAGGGGGGCCTTTACAGATACGCAGTATTTT
TRBJ1-2 TRBV30 . . CAWSVRGGANYGYTF TGTGCCTGGAGTGTGCGCGGCGGGGCTAACTATGGCTACACCTTC
TRBJ1-1 TRBV4-1 . . CASSQDRGLEAFF TGCGCCAGCAGCCAAGACAGGGGCCTTGAAGCTTTCTTT
TRBJ2-2 TRBV24-1 . . CATSGGTGELFF TGTGCCACCAGTGGTGGGACCGGGGAGCTGTTTTTT
TRBJ2-7 TRBV10-3 . . CAISQGNEQYF TGTGCCATCAGTCAGGGTAACGAGCAGTACTTC
TRBJ1-4 TRBV14 . . CASSQLSGAYEKLFF TGTGCCAGCAGCCAACTATCGGGGGCATATGAAAAACTGTTTTTT
TRBJ2-2 TRBV5-4 TRBD2 . CASSLASAGGHGELFF TGTGCCAGCAGCTTGGCGTCAGCGGGGGGCCACGGGGAGCTGTTTTTT
TRBJ1-2 TRBV2 TRBD1 . CASSDRDRGLGGYTF TGTGCCAGCAGCGATCGGGACAGGGGGCTAGGTGGCTACACCTTC
TRBJ1-3 TRBV19 . . CASTPNPGTGNTIYF TGTGCCAGTACCCCAAATCCAGGGACCGGAAACACCATATATTTT
TRBJ1-4 TRBV2 . . CASIPTAGATNEKLFF TGTGCCAGCATTCCCACGGCAGGCGCAACTAATGAAAAACTGTTTTTT
TRBJ1-5 TRBV15 . . CATSRDYMGDQPQHF TGTGCCACCAGCAGAGATTATATGGGGGATCAGCCCCAGCATTTT
TRBJ1-1 TRBV27 . . CASSREGMAEAFF TGTGCCAGCAGTCGGGAAGGGATGGCTGAAGCTTTCTTT
TRBJ1-3 TRBV3-1/TRBV3-2 . . CASSSVGHRNTIYF TGTGCCAGCAGCTCTGTAGGACACCGAAACACCATATATTTT
TRBJ1-2 TRBV5-1 . once CASSPSVGYGYTF TGCGCCAGCAGCCCCTCGGTGGGCTATGGCTACACCTTC
TRBJ1-3 TRBV6-6 . . CASSSIVGGNTIYF TGTGCCAGCAGTTCCATCGTCGGGGGAAACACCATATATTTT
TRBJ2-7 TRBV5-6 . . CASSLAPRATPYF TGTGCCAGCAGCTTGGCGCCGAGAGCAACCCCATACTTC
TRBJ2-3 TRBV7-5 . . CATRGLAGLDTQYF TGTGCCACAAGAGGACTAGCGGGCTTAGATACGCAGTATTTT
TRBJ2-7 TRBV6-5 . . CASRTGVYEQYF TGTGCCAGCAGAACAGGTGTCTACGAGCAGTACTTC
TRBJ1-3 TRBV6-1 . . CASRRGQGNTIYF TGTGCCAGCAGGAGAGGGCAGGGAAACACCATATATTTT
TRBJ2-1 TRBV2 . . CASSLDYNEQFF TGTGCCAGCAGCCTGGACTACAATGAGCAGTTCTTC
TRBJ1-6 TRBV2 . . CASAGKGNNSPLHF TGTGCCTCAGCAGGGAAAGGGAATAATTCACCCCTCCACTTT
TRBJ1-1 TRBV19 TRBD1 . CASSIQDRGWTEAFF TGTGCCAGTAGTATCCAAGACAGGGGATGGACTGAAGCTTTCTTT
TRBJ2-2 TRBV5-1 TRBD2 . CASSFFSGENTGELFF TGCGCCAGCAGCTTCTTCAGCGGGGAGAACACCGGGGAGCTGTTTTTT
TRBJ1-1 TRBV7-9 . . CASSLMRQGGDTEAFF TGTGCCAGCAGCTTAATGAGGCAGGGAGGGGACACTGAAGCTTTCTTT
TRBJ1-2 TRBV2 . . CASSRGDGNYGYTF TGTGCCAGCAGCCGCGGGGACGGTAACTATGGCTACACCTTC
TRBJ2-7 TRBV2 TRBD2 . CASNGLPSETSGRYEQYF TGTGCCAGCAATGGACTCCCTTCCGAAACTAGCGGGCGCTACGAGCAGTACTTC